The 8 T cell receptor beta chains presented below share a single source sample, sequenced in a study of control samples from healthy donors and cancer patients. Libraries were prepared by immunoSEQ multiplex PCR; TCRdb keeps only in-frame clonotypes and omits some of them. This sample has fewer than 200,000 clones; roughly 95% occur once, and the top ten carry 0.85% to 1.3%. Input material: blood. The receptors derive from a woman aged 25 to 39 in good health.

DNA for the CDR3: TGTGCCAGCAGTTTATCGGGGAGGGGCTTTCCCACTGAAGCTTTCTTT. This encodes CASSLSGRGFPTEAFF. The genes are TRBV28 and TRBJ1-1; D may be TRBD1 (5 bases). The CDR3 is 16 residues long. V lost 1 base, J lost 4 bases, and 16 bases lay in between. Germline CDR1 is MDHEN and CDR2 is SYDVKM.

This chain links TRBV6-2 or TRBV6-3 with TRBJ2-5; 10 bases are shared with TRBD2. The CDR3 loop spans 15 amino acids. Germline-derived CDR1 and CDR2 are MNHEY and SVGEGT. V shed 5 bases and J 3 bases; nucleotides not matched to a gene: 6. In nucleotides, the CDR3 is TGTGCCAGCAGTCAGACGGGACTAGCGAAAGAGACCCAGTACTTC. Translated, it gives CASSQTGLAKETQYF.

The chain employs TRBV25-1 and TRBJ1-2, with TRBD1 as a possible D gene (6 bases). Looked up from germline, CDR1 is MGHDK and CDR2 is SYGVNS. V shed 4 bases and J shed 4 bases, with 16 bases lying between them. The CDR3 sequence is 15 residues long. The DNA for the CDR3 is TGTGCCAGCAGTGCAGACCAGGGGTTTGCCTATGGCTACACCTTC. It encodes CASSADQGFAYGYTF.

The V and J genes are TRBV7-9 and TRBJ1-5; 9 nucleotides agree with TRBD1. Germline CDR1 is SEHNR and CDR2 is FQNEAQ (reference sequence). CDR3 length: 16 amino acids. V shed 2 bases, J shed 2 bases, and the junction held 4 bases outside the gene matches. The CDR3 DNA reads TGTGCCAGCAGCTTATACAGGGGGCGAGGCAATCAGCCCCAGCATTTT. Translated, it gives CASSLYRGRGNQPQHF. Based on the CDR3 plus reference TRBV7-9 and TRBJ1-5, the full variable domain is DTGVSQNPRHKITKRGQNVTFRCDPISEHNRLYWYRQTLGQGPEFLTYFQNEAQLEKSRLLSDRFSAERPKGSFSTLEIQRTEQGDSAMYLCASSLYRGRGNQPQHFGDGTRLSIL.

V usage is TRBV9 and J usage is TRBJ1-3; no definite D call. Germline V gene sequence: CDR1 SGDLS, CDR2 YYNGEE. Trimming removed 4 bases from V and 0 bases from J, with 11 bases in between. CDR3 size: 15 residues. Here the CDR3 reads CASSPGFSSGNTIYF. The DNA for the CDR3 is TGTGCCAGCAGCCCAGGTTTCAGCTCTGGAAACACCATATATTTT.

This sequence joins TRBV6-1 and TRBJ2-7; D is undetermined. Deletions cut 1 base from V and 8 bases from J, with 9 bases between. Germline V gene lookup returns CDR1 MNHNS and CDR2 SASEGT. CDR3 length: 12 residues. The CDR3, as DNA: TGTGCCAGCAGTGAAGTGTTGGCACAGCAGTACTTC. Amino acids: CASSEVLAQQYF.

The chain is built from TRBV2 and TRBJ1-2, with D maybe TRBD1 (5 bases). The V and J ends lost 7 bases and 8 bases respectively, with 20 bases between them. From germline, CDR1 is SNHLY and CDR2 FYNNEI. This CDR3 is built from 14 residues. CDR3 DNA: TGTGCCAGCACCACCGGGACCGCCCGTTGGGGCTACACCTTC. Its translation is CASTTGTARWGYTF.

The chain joins TRBV20-1 to TRBJ1-1; D is ambiguous. Trimming shortened V by 3 bases and J by 0 bases, and 2 bases separated the two germline ends. The CDR3 is made up of 11 amino acids. From germline, CDR1 is DFQATT and CDR2 SNEGSKA (reference sequence). The DNA for the CDR3 is TGCAGTGCTAGCCTGAACACTGAAGCTTTCTTT. Protein: CSASLNTEAFF.